These 23 T cell receptor beta chains share one sample of origin, sequenced in a study of blood T cell repertoires in COVID-19. TCRdb's copy holds only in-frame clones and misses some; the assay was immunoSEQ multiplex PCR. The data hold 250,000 to 300,000 clones, with around nine tenths observed a single time. Input material: peripheral blood. The receptors originated from a woman between 55 and 75 years old with COVID-19, enrolled during active disease.

The chain carries TRBV4-3 and TRBJ2-1, with 10 bases that match TRBD2. V was pared by 0 bases and J by 10 bases, with 15 bases of the junction left unmatched. Germline V gene lookup returns CDR1 LGHNA and CDR2 YSLEER. The CDR3 covers 18 residues. The CDR3 DNA follows: TGCGCCAGCAGCCAAGATCGGAGTAGCGGGAGGCCAATGAGCGAGCAGTTCTTC. It yields the protein CASSQDRSSGRPMSEQFF.

The V and J genes are TRBV27 and TRBJ2-3; no clear D. V was trimmed by 2 bases and J by 2 bases, leaving 8 bases between them. This CDR3 comprises 14 residues. Germline V gene lookup returns CDR1 MNHEY and CDR2 SMNVEV (reference sequence). This CDR3 reads CASSLKENTDTQYF. The CDR3 coding sequence is TGTGCCAGCAGTTTAAAGGAGAACACAGATACGCAGTATTTT.

The chain combines TRBV5-4 with TRBJ1-1; 7 positions match TRBD1. The germline gives CDR1 SGHNT, CDR2 YYREEE (reference sequence). V was clipped by 4 bases and J by 4 bases; unmatched bases: 10. CDR3 size: 15 residues. The CDR3 region is CASSLRRTGTTEAFF. In DNA form, the CDR3 reads TGTGCCAGCAGCCTTCGCCGGACAGGAACCACTGAAGCTTTCTTT.

V and J are TRBV27 and TRBJ2-1; maybe TRBD2 (5 bases). Trimming cost V 3 bases and J 4 bases, with 16 bases left between them. CDR3 length: 16 amino acids. Per germline, CDR1 MNHEY and CDR2 SMNVEV (reference sequence). The CDR3 bases are TGTGCCAGCAGTTTCTCGGTCTCTACGGGGTACAATGAGCAGTTCTTC. This translates into CASSFSVSTGYNEQFF.

V gene TRBV6-6 combines with J gene TRBJ2-3, with D perhaps matching TRBD2 (6 bases). Trimming cost V 8 bases and J 1 base, with 16 bases left between them. The CDR3 sequence is 15 residues long. Per the germline V gene, CDR1 is MNHNY and CDR2 is SVGAGI (reference sequence). The CDR3: CASSRGKVGTDTQYF. For the CDR3, the DNA is TGTGCCAGCTCCCGGGGGAAGGTGGGCACAGATACGCAGTATTTT.

The DNA of the CDR3 is TGTGCCAGCAGCGTATCCCAAAGCTGGCCCCAGCATTTT. Translated, it gives CASSVSQSWPQHF. This chain links TRBV9 with TRBJ1-5; D uncertain. Trimming took 1 base from V and 9 from J, leaving 11 bases between them. The CDR3 has 13 residues. Germline V gene sequence: CDR1 SGDLS, CDR2 YYNGEE.

The chain uses TRBV24-1 and TRBJ1-2; no firm D call. V was pared by 9 bases and J by 6 bases, with 16 bases between. Germline V CDR1 and CDR2: KGHDR, SFDVKD. The CDR3 spans 13 residues. This CDR3 is CATAGLPGDGYTF. The CDR3 bases are TGTGCCACCGCGGGGTTACCTGGCGATGGCTACACCTTC.

The rearrangement joins TRBV28 to TRBJ2-7; TRBD2 matches at 8 bases. The V segment lost 2 bases and the J segment 6 bases; nucleotides outside the gene matches: 12. Germline CDR1 MDHEN, CDR2 SYDVKM. CDR3 size: 16 residues. The CDR3 bases are TGTGCCAGCAGTTTAAACCCGGGGGGGGCCGGAGGCGAGCAGTACTTC. Its translation: CASSLNPGGAGGEQYF.

This chain uses TRBV3-1 (or the pseudogene TRBV3-2) with TRBJ1-2; the D gene is possibly TRBD1 (5 bases). Germline V gene sequence: CDR1 LGHDT, CDR2 YNNKEL (reference sequence). V lost 2 bases, J lost 6 bases, and 16 bases lay in between. The CDR3 loop spans 15 amino acids. CDR3: CASSQRATRVDGYTF. As DNA, the CDR3 is TGTGCCAGCAGCCAAAGGGCAACCAGGGTTGATGGCTACACCTTC.

The chain recombines TRBV5-1 with TRBJ2-7; the match to TRBD2 covers 9 bases. Germline V lookup: CDR1 SGHRS, CDR2 YFSETQ. CDR3 length equals 15 residues. V lost 7 bases to trimming and J lost 4 bases; unmatched junction nucleotides: 12. CDR3 sequence reads: CASARYGTSSYEQYF. The CDR3 DNA follows: TGCGCCAGCGCTCGCTACGGGACTAGCTCTTACGAGCAGTACTTC.

The chain links TRBV5-6 to TRBJ1-2, with D possibly matching TRBD1 (5 bases). V was cut by 3 bases and J by 4 bases, with 13 bases left in between. Germline loops: CDR1 SGHDT, CDR2 YYEEEE. This CDR3 contains 14 residues. CDR3 in DNA: TGTGCCAGCAGCTCTAGGGGACTCGGCTATGGCTACACCTTC. This sequence encodes CASSSRGLGYGYTF. Looking up the rest from reference TRBV5-6 and TRBJ1-2 gives the full variable domain: DAGVTQSPTHLIKTRGQQVTLRCSPKSGHDTVSWYQQALGQGPQFIFQYYEEEERQRGNFPDRFSGHQFPNYSSELNVNALLLGDSALYLCASSSRGLGYGYTFGSGTRLTVV.

V and J are TRBV29-1 and TRBJ1-1; D is perhaps TRBD1 (5 bases). V lost 6 bases, J lost 7 bases, and 12 bases lay in between. The CDR3 loop spans 11 amino acids. Germline lookup yields CDR1 SQVTM and CDR2 ANQGSEA. CDR3 coding DNA: TGCAGCGTAGGGGAGGCCTTTGAAGCTTTCTTT. This sequence encodes CSVGEAFEAFF.

Regarding this clone: Sequence at one end of the junction differs from germline and may be a read error. This chain connects TRBV28 to TRBJ2-7; TRBD1 aligns across 7 bases. Germline assignment: CDR1 MDHEN and CDR2 SYDVKM. The CDR3 runs to 16 residues. In DNA, the CDR3 is TGTGCCAGCAGATTATCAGGGGGTTTAAATCTCGACGAGCAGTACTTC. Its protein product is CASRLSGGLNLDEQYF.

This chain uses TRBV28 with TRBJ1-4; 7 nucleotides align to TRBD1. V was pared by 1 base and J by 7 bases, with 6 bases of the junction left unmatched. The CDR3 totals 15 residues. Germline V CDR1 and CDR2: MDHEN, SYDVKM. Written as DNA, the CDR3 is TGTGCCAGCAGTTTATCAAGACAGGGCTTTGAAAAACTGTTTTTT. It encodes CASSLSRQGFEKLFF. Filled out from reference TRBV28 and TRBJ1-4, the complete variable domain reads DVKVTQSSRYLVKRTGEKVFLECVQDMDHENMFWYRQDPGLGLRLIYFSYDVKMKEKGDIPEGYSVSREKKERFSLILESASTNQTSMYLCASSLSRQGFEKLFFGSGTQLSVL.

This chain uses TRBV19 with TRBJ2-1; 7 positions agree with TRBD2. This CDR3 comprises 13 residues. In germline, CDR1 is LNHDA, CDR2 SQIVND (reference sequence). After removal of 7 bases from V and 4 bases from J, the junction contained 4 bases not matched to a gene. The CDR3 sequence: CASIQRGYNEQFF. CDR3 DNA: TGTGCCAGTATCCAGCGGGGTTACAATGAGCAGTTCTTC.

This chain uses TRBV5-5 with TRBJ2-4; a weak D match, TRBD2 (6 bases). Germline CDR1 SGHKS, CDR2 YYEKEE (reference sequence). The ends were cut back, 3 bases at V and 3 bases at J, with 19 bases in the middle. The CDR3 contains 17 residues. The CDR3 nucleotides are TGTGCCAGCAGCTCCCCGCGGGGTGTTGAGGGCAAAAACATTCAGTACTTC. It yields the protein CASSSPRGVEGKNIQYF.

This clone has only one observation. This chain uses TRBV6-6 with TRBJ2-5; 9 bases are a match to TRBD1. The CDR3 sequence is 15 residues long. Germline CDR1 MNHNY, CDR2 SVGAGI (reference sequence). V was clipped by 0 bases and J by 4 bases; unmatched bases: 3. CDR3 residues: CASSYSDRGRETQYF. DNA for the CDR3: TGTGCCAGCAGTTACTCGGACAGGGGAAGAGAGACCCAGTACTTC.

The chain has TRBV4-2 and TRBJ1-5; perhaps TRBD1 as D (6 bases). This CDR3 is built from 16 residues. Trimming took off 2 bases at V and 5 bases at J, with 16 bases between the two ends. Germline V lookup: CDR1 LGHNA, CDR2 YNFKEQ. The CDR3 spells CASSQTAGDPDQPQHF. CDR3 bases: TGTGCCAGCAGCCAAACCGCAGGGGACCCGGATCAGCCCCAGCATTTT.

This clone was counted once. V usage is TRBV19 and J usage is TRBJ1-4; D uncertain. CDR3 length: 16 amino acids. Germline CDR1 and CDR2: LNHDA and SQIVND (reference sequence). Trimming stripped 7 bases from V and 8 bases from J, with 23 bases between. CDR3 loop: CASKNKGGRTQEKLFF. The CDR3 bases are TGTGCCAGTAAGAATAAGGGTGGGAGGACCCAAGAAAAACTGTTTTTT. The full variable domain, with the rest looked up from reference TRBV19 and TRBJ1-4, is DGGITQSPKYLFRKEGQNVTLSCEQNLNHDAMYWYRQDPGQGLRLIYYSQIVNDFQKGDIAEGYSVSREKKESFPLTVTSAQKNPTAFYLCASKNKGGRTQEKLFFGSGTQLSVL.

This clone was recorded only once. The genes are TRBV7-8 and TRBJ2-1; perhaps TRBD2 as D (6 bases). With 5 bases removed from V and 0 bases from J, the gap between germline ends came to 26 bases. CDR3 size: 20 residues. Germline loops: CDR1 SGHVS, CDR2 FQNEAQ. CDR3 region: CASSHRPGGEDWSSYNEQFF. Written as DNA, the CDR3 is TGTGCCAGCAGCCATCGACCCGGCGGGGAGGATTGGAGCTCCTACAATGAGCAGTTCTTC.

The chain employs TRBV3-1 (or the pseudogene TRBV3-2) and TRBJ2-7; possible D gene TRBD2, 6 bases. The CDR3 spans 13 residues. Trimming pared 10 bases from V and 0 bases from J, leaving 13 bases between. The V gene's germline CDR1 is LGHDT and CDR2 YNNKEL (reference sequence). For the CDR3, the DNA is TGTGCCACCAGTGGCGGGGCCTCCTACGAGCAGTACTTC. Amino acid sequence: CATSGGASYEQYF.

This clone appeared once. The chain combines TRBV27 with TRBJ2-7; D is perhaps TRBD1 (6 bases). V was clipped by 5 bases and J by 3 bases, with 14 bases between them. Looked up from germline, CDR1 is MNHEY and CDR2 is SMNVEV (reference sequence). The CDR3 is made up of 14 amino acids. The CDR3 DNA is TGTGCCAGCAGTACCAGGGACAATTTCTACGAGCAGTACTTC. It encodes CASSTRDNFYEQYF.

The chain couples TRBV4-2 to TRBJ2-5; TRBD1 matches 11 bases. V dropped 1 base and J dropped 4; count of bases not matched to a gene: 2. The CDR3 is 15 amino acids. Per germline, CDR1 LGHNA and CDR2 YNFKEQ. The DNA for the CDR3 is TGTGCCAGCAGCCAAGCCGGGACAGGGGGAGAGACCCAGTACTTC. Protein: CASSQAGTGGETQYF.